The present entry profiles one TCR beta chain with its context. The repertoire was sequenced with immunoSEQ multiplex PCR; TCRdb's copy has only in-frame clones and lacks some. The sample has about 120,000 clones; just over 90% are singletons. This sample is part of a study of siplizumab effects on memory and regulatory T cells. The clonotype was recovered from a human donor in good health. Input material: non-Treg CD4+ T cells sorted from blood.

The CDR3 DNA sequence: TGTGCCAGCAAGGCTGGGAACTACAATGAGCAGTTCTTC. It encodes CASKAGNYNEQFF. J is TRBJ2-1 and V is TRBV2; D unresolved. This CDR3 is built from 13 residues. Germline lookup yields CDR1 SNHLY and CDR2 FYNNEI. The V gene lost 7 bases and the J gene lost 3 bases, with 10 bases spanning the gap.